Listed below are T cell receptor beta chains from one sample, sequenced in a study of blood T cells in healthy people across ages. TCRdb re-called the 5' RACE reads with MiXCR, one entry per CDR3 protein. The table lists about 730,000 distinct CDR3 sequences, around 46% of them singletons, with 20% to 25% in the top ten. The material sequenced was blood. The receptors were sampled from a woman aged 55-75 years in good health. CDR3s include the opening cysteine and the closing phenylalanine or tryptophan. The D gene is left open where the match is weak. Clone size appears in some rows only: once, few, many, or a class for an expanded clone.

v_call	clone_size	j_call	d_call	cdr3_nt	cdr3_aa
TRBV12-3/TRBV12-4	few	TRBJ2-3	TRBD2	TGTGCCAGCAGTCGCCAAGCGGGAGGGACAGATACGCAGTATTTT	CASSRQAGGTDTQYF
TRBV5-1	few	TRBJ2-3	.	TGCGCCAGCAGCTTTGGGTCTGACGATACGCAGTATTTT	CASSFGSDDTQYF
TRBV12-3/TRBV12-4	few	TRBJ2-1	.	TGTGCCAGCAGTCGAGGACAATCCTACAATGAGCAGTTCTTC	CASSRGQSYNEQFF
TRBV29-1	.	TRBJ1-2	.	TGCAGCGTTTCCGCAGGGTTCGGGACTAACTATGGCTACACCTTC	CSVSAGFGTNYGYTF
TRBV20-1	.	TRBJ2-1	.	TGCAGCGCTAGTGCCCCGTCCTACAATGAGCAGTTCTTC	CSASAPSYNEQFF
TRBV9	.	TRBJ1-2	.	TGTGCCAGCAGCGTGTGCCAGACGGGGGGCGCAGATGGCTACACCTTC	CASSVCQTGGADGYTF
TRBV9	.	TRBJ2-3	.	TGTGCCAGCAGCGCACTAGAGCTTAGCACAGATACGCAGTATTTT	CASSALELSTDTQYF
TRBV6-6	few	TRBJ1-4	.	TGTGCCAGCAGTTACGGCCAGGCAGGAAAACTGTTTTTT	CASSYGQAGKLFF
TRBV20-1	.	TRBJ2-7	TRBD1	TGCAGTGCTATCCCCGGGACAGGCGGTAACTACGAGCAGTACTTC	CSAIPGTGGNYEQYF
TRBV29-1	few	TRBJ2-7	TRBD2	TGCAGCGTGGCGGGACTAGCGGGAGGGCTCGGTGAAGAGCAGTACTTC	CSVAGLAGGLGEEQYF
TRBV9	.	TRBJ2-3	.	TGTGCCAGCAGCGTAGTCGGGGGCCACACAGATACGCAGTATTTT	CASSVVGGHTDTQYF
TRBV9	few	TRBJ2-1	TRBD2	TGTGCCAGCAGCGTAGACGGGACTAGCGGGGGGGATGGATATGAGCAGTTCTTC	CASSVDGTSGGDGYEQFF
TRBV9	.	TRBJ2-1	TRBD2	TGTGCCAGCACCCTTACTAGCGGGGGGTACAATGAGCAGTTCTTC	CASTLTSGGYNEQFF
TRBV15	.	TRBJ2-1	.	TGTGCCACCAGCAGAGTCAATGGGGAGCAGTTCTTC	CATSRVNGEQFF
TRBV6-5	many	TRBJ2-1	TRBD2	TGTGCCAGCAGGATCATAGCGGGAGGGGACAATGAGCAGTTCTTC	CASRIIAGGDNEQFF
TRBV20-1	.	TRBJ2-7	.	TGCAGTGCGCCCATCCCGAGCTCCTACAATGAGCAGTACTTC	CSAPIPSSYNEQYF
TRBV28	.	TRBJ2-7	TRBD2	TGTGCCAGCAGACAAGGCAACGGGGGGGATGAGCAGTACTTC	CASRQGNGGDEQYF
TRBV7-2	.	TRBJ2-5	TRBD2	TGTGCCAGCAGCTTAGTGTCGGCTAGCGGGAGTGGAGGCCGAGAGACCCAGTACTTC	CASSLVSASGSGGRETQYF
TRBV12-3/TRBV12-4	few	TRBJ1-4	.	TGTGCCAGCAGGCGGGACAATAACTATGAAAAACTGTTTTTT	CASRRDNNYEKLFF
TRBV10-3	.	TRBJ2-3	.	TGTGCCATCGGAGGGGGGGCTAGCACAGATACGCAGTATTTT	CAIGGGASTDTQYF
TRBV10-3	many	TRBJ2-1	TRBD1	TGTGCCATCAGTGCAGGGGGACAGGGTGGGTCCTACAATGAGCAGTTCTTC	CAISAGGQGGSYNEQFF
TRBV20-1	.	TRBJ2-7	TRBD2	TGCAGTGCTCTAGCGGGGGGGGTCGACAATGAGCAGTACTTC	CSALAGGVDNEQYF
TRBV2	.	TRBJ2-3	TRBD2	TGTGCCAGCCGGGAGGTCACAGATACGCAGTATTTT	CASREVTDTQYF
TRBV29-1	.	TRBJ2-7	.	TGCAGCGTTGGGGTCCGGACGCTCGTCGGGCAGTACTTC	CSVGVRTLVGQYF
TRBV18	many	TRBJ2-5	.	TGTGCCAGCTCCCCTCCCACAGTACAAGAGACCCAGTACTTC	CASSPPTVQETQYF
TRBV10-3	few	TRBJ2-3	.	TGTGCCATCAGTGTCGACAGCGGCACAGATACGCAGTATTTT	CAISVDSGTDTQYF
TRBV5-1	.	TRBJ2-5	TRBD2	TGCACCAGCAGCCGACTAGCGGGAGTGGAGACCCAGTACTTC	CTSSRLAGVETQYF
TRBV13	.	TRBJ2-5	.	TGTGCCAGCAGCTCGGGACCCGAGACCCAGTACTTC	CASSSGPETQYF
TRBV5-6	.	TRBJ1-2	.	TGTGCCAGCAGCTTGGTTGCAAACTCAGCCTATGGCTACACCTTC	CASSLVANSAYGYTF
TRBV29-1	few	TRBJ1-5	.	TGCAGCGTTCGCCCGGGAAGGGCGGATCAGCCCCAGCATTTT	CSVRPGRADQPQHF
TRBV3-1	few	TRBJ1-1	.	TGTGCCAGCAGCCAAGAGTTTACGGCGGCGACAGGTGAAGCTTTCTTT	CASSQEFTAATGEAFF
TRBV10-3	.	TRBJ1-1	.	TGTGCCCCTCTAAGGGGCGTCCCAGAAGCTTTCTTT	CAPLRGVPEAFF
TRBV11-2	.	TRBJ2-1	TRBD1	TGTGCCAGCAGCACCCCCGGGACAGTGTACAATGAGCAGTTCTTC	CASSTPGTVYNEQFF
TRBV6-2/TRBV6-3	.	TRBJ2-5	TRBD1	TGTGCCAGCAGTCCGGGACAGGGGCTCCAAGAGACCCAGTACTTC	CASSPGQGLQETQYF
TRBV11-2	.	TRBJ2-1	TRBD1	TGTGCCAGCAGCTTACACCTGACAGGGGGCGCCTACAATGAGCAGTTCTTC	CASSLHLTGGAYNEQFF
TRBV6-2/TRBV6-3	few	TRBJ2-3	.	TGTGCCAGCAGTCCCCGCATAGAGCAGTATTTT	CASSPRIEQYF